At least ten counts were recorded for the clone carrying this TCR beta chain. The target antigen is unknown. These data come from a study of T cells in Graves' hyperthyroidism and ophthalmopathy. Amplification of TCR beta CDR3 regions was performed using RNA transcripts as template. The HTBI set primed first-round TCR CDR3 RT-PCR. TCRdb ran MiXCR on the multiplex PCR reads and lists one entry per CDR3 protein. The data contain about 480,000 distinct CDR3 sequences, approximately 25% of them seen just once; the ten biggest clones take up about 11%. With duration under 3 months, ophthalmopathy was active: Clinical Activity Score at least 3, NOSPECS at least 4. Uncontrolled infection, other autoimmune disease, pregnancy or lactation disqualified patients from enrolment. The CDR3 is 12 residues long. Trimming took off 7 bases at V and 7 bases at J, with 14 bases between the two ends. Study-wide points: Among clonotypes expanded in thyroid above 0.001, most were also found in blood.

The source material was blood. The chain recombines TRBV12-3 or TRBV12-4 with TRBJ2-7, with a weak D call TRBD2 (5 bases). The TCR sequence derives from a woman aged 25 to 39 with Graves' ophthalmopathy. CDR3 loop: CASILGPGEQYF. CDR3 sequence (DNA): TGTGCCAGCATCCTAGGACCGGGGGAGCAGTACTTC.